The 2 T cell receptor beta chains below were found in one sample sequenced in a study of T-cell reconstitution after alpha-beta-depleted transplantation in children (TCRdb year 2016). The library was obtained by PCR. Data came from an Illumina HiSeq 2500. To normalize quantification of the TCRbeta repertoire, the TCR libraries were built with molecular barcoding that relied on unique molecular identifiers. The public reads were reanalyzed by TCRdb: fastp trimming at Q25, MiXCR alignment, in-frame beta chains only. All rows with the same CDR3 protein become a single entry with the most common DNA and genes. The sample table holds nearly 550,000 distinct CDR3 sequences, of which around 16% were seen once. The ten biggest clones cover about 3.1% of the sample. The sample was PBMCs from the stem cell graft donor, taken from the stem cell graft. The receptor set was obtained from a human donor who donated a stem cell graft to a child with acute lymphoblastic leukemia.

This clonotype was recorded a few times. The chain combines TRBV20-1 with TRBJ2-1; D is possibly TRBD2 (7 bases). Trimming removed 5 bases from V and 7 bases from J, with 12 bases in between. The CDR3 loop spans 12 amino acids. CDR1 is DFQATT, CDR2 SNEGSKA, per germline (reference sequence). The CDR3 reads CSAGGAGNEQFF. The CDR3 DNA is TGCAGTGCTGGGGGGGCGGGGAATGAGCAGTTCTTC.

The chain carries TRBV9 and TRBJ2-6; D uncertain. The V end was cut by 0 bases, the J end by 0 bases, with 13 bases between. CDR1 and CDR2 from the germline V gene are SGDLS and YYNGEE. The CDR3 sequence is 18 residues long. The CDR3 spells CASSVVSDPRSGANVLTF. The CDR3 nucleotides are TGTGCCAGCAGCGTAGTGTCTGACCCACGCTCTGGGGCCAACGTCCTGACTTTC.